This TCR beta chain is drawn from a study of blood T cell repertoires in COVID-19 (dated by TCRdb to 2020 to 2022). In terms of the full investigation: Collaborator samples came from the United States, Italy and Spain and covered acute and convalescent phases of COVID-19. Nearly every sample came with metadata listing a de-identified subject ID, COVID-19 status, age in years and sex. The repertoires were made available in a free public database intended to serve as a resource for research on the immune response to SARS-CoV-2. The samples were drawn from two sources: the first 160 participants of the ongoing ImmuneRACE study, and some 1,300 subjects contributed by 6 global collaborators. The dataset comprised deeply sampled blood TCRbeta repertoires from subjects exposed to, actively infected with, or recovered from COVID-19. The prospective study material was composed of cDNA or gDNA derived from T cells, B-cell-depleted T cells, or PBMCs. Where available, HLA class I and class II types were taken from metadata supplied by the sample provider and were not determined by assay-based typing. Results and caveats for the whole study, not just this receptor: The quantity of clinical and demographic metadata differed by source and by participant and was supplied without curation.

As to this clone: Its antigen remains unidentified. The sample holds no much larger clone one base away, and base qualities are not on file.

In Seattle, one collaborating source enrolled patients while the infection was active and tracked those patients longitudinally over the course of disease. Collaborating institutions collected whole blood in K2EDTA tubes following their own protocols. Collaborator samples were shipped for TCRbeta analysis as frozen whole blood, isolated PBMCs, or DNA extracted from either sample type. TCRbeta CDR3 regions were amplified from genomic DNA by means of the immunoSEQ Assay, a bias-controlled multiplex PCR. In the original analysis: Within the assay, amplification of reference gene primers was used to estimate how many nucleated cells each sample contained. Sequence reads were collapsed and filtered to measure the absolute abundance of every unique TCRbeta CDR3 rearrangement. For each sample, productive Simpson clonality was calculated as the square root of Simpson's diversity index over productive rearrangements. TCRdb carries this immuneACCESS record with in-frame sequences only. Its versions omit some clonotypes, under half of them owing to an unresolved V gene in the studies checked, with the rest unexplained. V and J calls and clone size come straight from that table; D and trimming were deduced from the DNA. Recorded for this sample are about 140,000 clones; about four fifths of them occurred a single time. 8% to 9% of the sample goes to the ten largest clones.

The germline V gene encodes CDR1 MNHEY and CDR2 SVGAGI. The CDR3, cysteine through phenylalanine, is 14 amino acids long. Left in the record is the CDR3 DNA by itself, 42 bases read in frame from the first base. Clipping removes 6 bases from V and 2 bases from J, with 6 as the unmatched junction base count. Specimen: peripheral blood. The receptor comes from a man between 25 and 39 years old with COVID-19, enrolled during active disease. This receptor chain uses TRBV6-5 and TRBJ1-1; 7 junctional bases match TRBD1. The encoded CDR3 is CASRPGTVNTEAFF. DNA sequence: TGTGCCAGCAGACCCGGGACAGTCAACACTGAAGCTTTCTTT.